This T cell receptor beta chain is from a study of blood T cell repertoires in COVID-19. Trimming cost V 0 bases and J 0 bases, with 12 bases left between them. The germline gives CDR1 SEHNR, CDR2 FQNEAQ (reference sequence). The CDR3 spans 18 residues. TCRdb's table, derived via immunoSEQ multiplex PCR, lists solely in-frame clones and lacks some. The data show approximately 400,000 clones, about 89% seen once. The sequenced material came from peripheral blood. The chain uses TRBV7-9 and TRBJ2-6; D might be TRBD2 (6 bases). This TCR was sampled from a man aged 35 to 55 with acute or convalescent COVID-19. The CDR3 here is CASSLARGAYSGANVLTF. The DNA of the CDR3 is TGTGCCAGCAGCTTAGCGCGGGGTGCCTACTCTGGGGCCAACGTCCTGACTTTC.